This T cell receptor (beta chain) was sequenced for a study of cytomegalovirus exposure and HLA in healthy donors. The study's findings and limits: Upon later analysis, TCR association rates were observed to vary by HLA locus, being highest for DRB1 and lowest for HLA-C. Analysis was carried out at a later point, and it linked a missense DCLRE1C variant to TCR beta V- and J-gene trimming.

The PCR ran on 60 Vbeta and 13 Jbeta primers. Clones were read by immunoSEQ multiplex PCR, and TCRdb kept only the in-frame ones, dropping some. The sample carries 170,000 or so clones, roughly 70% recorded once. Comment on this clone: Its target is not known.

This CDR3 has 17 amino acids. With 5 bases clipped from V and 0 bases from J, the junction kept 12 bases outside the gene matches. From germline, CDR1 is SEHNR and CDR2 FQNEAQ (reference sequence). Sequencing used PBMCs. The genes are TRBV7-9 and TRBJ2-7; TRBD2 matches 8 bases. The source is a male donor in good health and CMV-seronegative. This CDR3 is CASSPAELAGSSYEQYF. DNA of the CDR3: TGTGCCAGCAGCCCAGCAGAATTAGCGGGGAGCTCCTACGAGCAGTACTTC.